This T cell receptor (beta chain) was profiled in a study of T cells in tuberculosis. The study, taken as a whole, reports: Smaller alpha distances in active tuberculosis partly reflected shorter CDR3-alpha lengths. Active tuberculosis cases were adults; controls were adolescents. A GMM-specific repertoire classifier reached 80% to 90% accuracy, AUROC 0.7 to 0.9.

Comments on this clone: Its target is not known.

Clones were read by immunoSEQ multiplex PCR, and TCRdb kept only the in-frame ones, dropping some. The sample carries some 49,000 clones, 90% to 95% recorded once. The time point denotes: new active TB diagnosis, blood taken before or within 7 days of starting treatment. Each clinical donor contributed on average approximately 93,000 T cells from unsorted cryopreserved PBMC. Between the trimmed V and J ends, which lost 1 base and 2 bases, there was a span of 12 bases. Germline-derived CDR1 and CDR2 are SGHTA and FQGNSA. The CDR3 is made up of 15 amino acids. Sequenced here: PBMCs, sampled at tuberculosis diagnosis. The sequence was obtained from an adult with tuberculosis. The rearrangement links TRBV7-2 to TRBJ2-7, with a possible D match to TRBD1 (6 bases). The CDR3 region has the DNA TGTGCCAGCAGCTTAGAAGGGGGTCGTACCTACGAGCAGTACTTC. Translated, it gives CASSLEGGRTYEQYF.